The 16 T cell receptor beta chains given below trace back to one sample, sequenced in a study of chemoradiotherapy in HPV16-positive cancers. This table comes from immunoSEQ multiplex PCR, and its TCRdb copy is limited to in-frame clones, with some not included. The table shows about 10,000 clones, with around 72% occurring only once. The sample was acquired from a patient who underwent chemoradiotherapy. All receptors come from a human donor with HPV-associated anogenital cancer.

J is TRBJ1-6 and V is TRBV21-1. TRBV21-1 is termed a pseudogene. This CDR3 contains 15 residues. This CDR3 reads CASSSEESYNSPLHF. Here the CDR3 DNA reads TGTGCCAGCAGTTCGGAGGAGTCCTATAATTCACCCCTCCACTTT.

V is TRBV5-4 and J is TRBJ2-6; D uncertain. Trimming removed 7 bases from V and 5 bases from J, with 19 bases in between. From germline, CDR1 is SGHNT and CDR2 YYREEE (reference sequence). This CDR3 spans 16 amino acids. As DNA, the CDR3 is TGTGCCAGCTACGTAACCAGACAAAGTCGGGCCAACGTCCTGACTTTC. It encodes CASYVTRQSRANVLTF.

This CDR3 is CASSGNRDASNYGYTF. The DNA for the CDR3 is TGTGCCAGCAGTGGGAACCGGGACGCCTCTAACTATGGCTACACCTTC. This chain uses TRBV2 with TRBJ1-2; D perhaps matches TRBD1 (5 bases). This CDR3 has 16 residues. The germline V gene encodes CDR1 SNHLY and CDR2 FYNNEI. V was shortened by 4 bases and J by 0 bases, with 15 bases between the two germline ends.

J is TRBJ2-3 and V is TRBV6-6; perhaps TRBD1 as D (6 bases). Trimming stripped 6 bases from V and 6 bases from J, with 16 bases between. The CDR3 sequence is 14 residues long. The germline V gene has CDR1 MNHNY and CDR2 SVGAGI (reference sequence). The CDR3 here is CASSLLRGTDTQYF. DNA for the CDR3: TGTGCCAGCAGCCTTTTGAGGGGGACGGATACGCAGTATTTT.

This clone showed up just once. CDR3 DNA sequence: TGTGCCAGCAGCCCCGACAGGGGGCTTACAGATACGCAGTATTTT. It translates to CASSPDRGLTDTQYF. V and J are TRBV13 and TRBJ2-3, with TRBD1 matching over 10 bases. In germline, CDR1 is PRHDT, CDR2 FYEKMQ (reference sequence). The CDR3 spans 15 residues. V gave up 5 bases and J gave up 3 bases; unmatched junction bases: 5.

This chain connects TRBV5-6 to TRBJ2-4, with D tentatively TRBD2 (5 bases). Germline V CDR1 and CDR2: SGHDT, YYEEEE. The CDR3 extends over 16 amino acids. Between the trimmed V and J ends, which lost 4 bases and 0 bases, there was a span of 14 bases. CDR3 in DNA: TGTGCCAGCAGCCTGTCACGGGGTCTAGCCAAAAACATTCAGTACTTC. Its protein product is CASSLSRGLAKNIQYF.

A single count supports this clone. This rearrangement joins TRBV5-6 to TRBJ1-5; 7 bases fit TRBD1. J lost 3 bases, V lost 4 bases, and 4 bases had no gene match. CDR1 SGHDT and CDR2 YYEEEE come from the germline V gene. CDR3 size: 14 residues. CDR3 region: CASSRGQLNQPQHF. As DNA, the CDR3 is TGTGCCAGCAGCCGGGGACAGCTCAATCAGCCCCAGCATTTT.

The rearrangement uses TRBV19 and TRBJ1-1; TRBD1 matches 9 bases. The CDR3 spans 18 residues. V lost 5 bases to trimming and J lost 3 bases; unmatched junction nucleotides: 16. In germline, CDR1 is LNHDA, CDR2 SQIVND (reference sequence). The CDR3 coding sequence is TGTGCCAGTAGTCCCCTCGTCCCGGGACAGGGAGGGGACACTGAAGCTTTCTTT. This codes for CASSPLVPGQGGDTEAFF.

The rearrangement uses TRBV12-5 and TRBJ2-1; 8 positions match TRBD2. CDR3 size: 16 residues. With V trimmed by 4 bases and J by 4 bases, 9 bases remained unmatched. Germline V gene data show CDR1 as LGHNT and CDR2 as FRNRAP. CDR3 amino acids: CASGSGVSGGYNEQFF. CDR3 nucleotide sequence: TGTGCTAGTGGTTCCGGCGTGAGCGGGGGATACAATGAGCAGTTCTTC.

The chain joins TRBV6-5 to TRBJ2-3, with D perhaps matching TRBD2 (6 bases). This CDR3 has 13 residues. V was clipped by 6 bases and J by 0 bases, with 7 bases between them. Germline V gives CDR1 MNHEY, CDR2 SVGAGI. This chain's CDR3 is CASRAGSTDTQYF. The CDR3 DNA reads TGTGCCAGCAGAGCGGGTAGCACAGATACGCAGTATTTT.

The chain links TRBV28 to TRBJ1-6; 8 positions agree with TRBD1. With V trimmed by 2 bases and J by 18 bases, 3 bases remained unmatched. The CDR3 is 11 residues long. The germline V gene has CDR1 MDHEN and CDR2 SYDVKM. The CDR3 DNA reads TGTGCCAGCAGTTTAGGACAGGGCCCCCACTTT. Translated: CASSLGQGPHF.

The CDR3 DNA reads TGTGCCAGCAGGAAACGACAGGGGGCGGTCTATGGCTACACCTTC. Encoded protein: CASRKRQGAVYGYTF. The chain combines TRBV5-6 with TRBJ1-2; 10 bases are a match to TRBD1. V trimming: 5 bases; J trimming: 4 bases; junction bases outside the gene matches: 8. The CDR3 spans 15 residues. CDR1 is SGHDT and CDR2 is YYEEEE in the germline V gene. The whole variable domain, filled in from reference TRBV5-6 and TRBJ1-2, reads DAGVTQSPTHLIKTRGQQVTLRCSPKSGHDTVSWYQQALGQGPQFIFQYYEEEERQRGNFPDRFSGHQFPNYSSELNVNALLLGDSALYLCASRKRQGAVYGYTFGSGTRLTVV.

The rearrangement links TRBV2 to TRBJ1-3; no clear D. CDR1 SNHLY and CDR2 FYNNEI come from the germline V gene. The CDR3 consists of 14 residues. V was clipped by 8 bases and J by 0 bases, with 11 bases between them. CDR3 loop: CASRNSHSGNTIYF. As DNA, the CDR3 is TGTGCCAGCCGTAACAGCCACTCTGGAAACACCATATATTTT. The full variable domain, rest sourced from reference TRBV2 and TRBJ1-3, is EPEVTQTPSHQVTQMGQEVILRCVPISNHLYFYWYRQILGQKVEFLVSFYNNEISEKSEIFDDQFSVERPDGSNFTLKIRSTKLEDSAMYFCASRNSHSGNTIYFGEGSWLTVV.

Turning to this clone: An end of the junction does not agree with germline; a read error may underlie this. The chain has TRBV6-1 and TRBJ2-2; 12 nucleotides match TRBD2. In germline, CDR1 is MNHNS, CDR2 SASEGT. The CDR3 covers 17 residues. The CDR3 DNA is TGTGCCAGCAGGGAAGGGACTAGCGGGTACACCACCGGGGAGCTGTTTTTT. Protein sequence: CASREGTSGYTTGELFF.

The V gene is TRBV7-8, the J gene TRBJ2-4; 8 bases agree with TRBD2. Germline V gene data show CDR1 as SGHVS and CDR2 as FQNEAQ. CDR3 length: 13 residues. V trimming: 5 bases; J trimming: 6 bases; junction bases outside the gene matches: 3. The CDR3 DNA sequence: TGTGCCAGCAGCCCCGGGACTAGAAACATTCAGTACTTC. Translation gives CASSPGTRNIQYF.

The chain couples TRBV5-5 to TRBJ1-2, with 11 positions matching TRBD1. CDR1 and CDR2 (germline): SGHKS, YYEKEE (reference sequence). This CDR3 contains 16 residues. The V segment lost 4 bases and the J segment 3 bases; nucleotides outside the gene matches: 8. In nucleotides, the CDR3 is TGTGCCAGCAGCGCGCACCCGGGACAGGGGGACTATGGCTACACCTTC. It translates to CASSAHPGQGDYGYTF.